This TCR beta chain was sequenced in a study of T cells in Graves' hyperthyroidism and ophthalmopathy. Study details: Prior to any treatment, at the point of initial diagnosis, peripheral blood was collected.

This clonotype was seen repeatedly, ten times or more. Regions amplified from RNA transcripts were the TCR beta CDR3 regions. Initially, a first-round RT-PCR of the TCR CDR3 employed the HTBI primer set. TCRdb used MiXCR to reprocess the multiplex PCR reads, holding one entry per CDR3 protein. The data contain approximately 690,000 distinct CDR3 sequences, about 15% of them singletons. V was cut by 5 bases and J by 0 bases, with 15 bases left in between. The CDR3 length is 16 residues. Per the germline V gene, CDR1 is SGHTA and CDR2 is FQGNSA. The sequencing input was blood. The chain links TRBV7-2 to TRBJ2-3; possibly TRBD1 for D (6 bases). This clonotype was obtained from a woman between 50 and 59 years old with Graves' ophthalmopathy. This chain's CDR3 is CASSRTGFYSTDTQYF. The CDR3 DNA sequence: TGTGCCAGCAGCAGAACAGGGTTTTATAGCACAGATACGCAGTATTTT.